The following is a T cell receptor (beta chain) sequence with its context. The antigen is undetermined. The entry originates in a study of cytomegalovirus exposure and HLA in healthy donors. Study findings and constraints: As a later analysis revealed, most CMV-associated TCR beta chains appeared HLA-restricted. Association with HLA alleles at 0.05 false discovery rate was found for 16,951 TCR beta sequences in a later analysis.

60 Vbeta and 13 Jbeta primers were used in PCR. Some clones are missing from TCRdb's copy, which holds only in-frame ones; the method was immunoSEQ multiplex PCR. Here the sample spans 100,000 to 150,000 clones, approximately 81% being singletons. Germline CDR1 and CDR2: MNHEY and SVGAGI. The CDR3 runs 14 residues. V gave up 6 bases and J gave up 5 bases, with 16 bases separating them. The TCR sequence derives from a male donor in good health and CMV-seronegative. The chain is built from TRBV6-5 and TRBJ1-2; weak D call: TRBD1 (5 bases). Material: PBMCs. In DNA form, the CDR3 reads TGTGCCAGCAGGGTGACGGGAGCAGGGTATGGCTACACCTTC. It yields the protein CASRVTGAGYGYTF.